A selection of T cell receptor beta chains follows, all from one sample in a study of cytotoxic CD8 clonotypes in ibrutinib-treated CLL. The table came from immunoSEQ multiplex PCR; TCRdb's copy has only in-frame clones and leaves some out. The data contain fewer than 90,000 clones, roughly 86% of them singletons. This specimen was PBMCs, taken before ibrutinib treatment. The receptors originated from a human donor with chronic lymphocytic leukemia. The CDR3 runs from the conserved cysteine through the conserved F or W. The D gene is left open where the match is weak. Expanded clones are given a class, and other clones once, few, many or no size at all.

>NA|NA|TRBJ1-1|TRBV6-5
CASSATGGTEAFF
TGTGCCAGCAGTGCGACGGGGGGTACTGAAGCTTTCTTT
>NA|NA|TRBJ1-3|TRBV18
CASSPVSSGNTIYF
TGTGCCAGCTCACCAGTCAGCTCTGGAAACACCATATATTTT
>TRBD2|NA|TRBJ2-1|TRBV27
CASSLRAGGDFFYNEQFF
TGTGCCAGCAGTTTAAGGGCGGGAGGAGATTTCTTTTACAATGAGCAGTTCTTC
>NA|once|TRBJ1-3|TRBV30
CAWSVSSSGNTIYF
TGTGCCTGGAGTGTATCTAGCTCTGGAAACACCATATATTTT
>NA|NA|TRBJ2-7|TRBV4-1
CASSLDSSTYEQYF
TGCGCCAGCAGCCTAGACAGCTCTACCTACGAGCAGTACTTC
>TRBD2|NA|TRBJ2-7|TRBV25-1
CASSEYFSGRENEQYF
TGTGCCAGCAGTGAATATTTCAGCGGGAGGGAGAACGAGCAGTACTTC
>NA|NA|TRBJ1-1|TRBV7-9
CASSQAGGTEAFF
TGTGCCAGCAGCCAAGCTGGGGGCACTGAAGCTTTCTTT
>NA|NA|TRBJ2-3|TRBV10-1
CASSESPGMGTDTQYF
TGCGCCAGCAGTGAGTCACCCGGGATGGGTACAGATACGCAGTATTTT
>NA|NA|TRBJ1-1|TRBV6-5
CASAPHRNTEAFF
TGTGCCAGCGCCCCGCATAGGAACACTGAAGCTTTCTTT
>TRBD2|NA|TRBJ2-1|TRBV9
CASSLPTSGGHNEQFF
TGTGCCAGCAGCCTCCCGACTAGCGGGGGCCACAATGAGCAGTTCTTC
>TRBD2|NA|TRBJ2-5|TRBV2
CASSGGLAHLQETQYF
TGTGCCAGCAGTGGTGGACTAGCGCATCTTCAAGAGACCCAGTACTTC
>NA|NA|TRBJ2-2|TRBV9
CASSVEEGSNTGELFF
TGTGCCAGCAGCGTAGAGGAGGGATCGAACACCGGGGAGCTGTTTTTT
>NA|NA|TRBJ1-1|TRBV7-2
CASSLELQSNEAFF
TGTGCCAGCAGCTTAGAACTACAGAGTAATGAAGCTTTCTTT
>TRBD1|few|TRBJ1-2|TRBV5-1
CASSRGQGPANYGYTF
TGCGCCAGCAGCCGGGGACAGGGGCCCGCTAACTATGGCTACACCTTC
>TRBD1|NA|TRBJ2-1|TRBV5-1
CASSQTRTGLNEQFF
TGCGCCAGCAGTCAGACCCGGACAGGGTTGAATGAGCAGTTCTTC
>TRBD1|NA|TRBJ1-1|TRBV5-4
CASSWTGVVNTEAFF
TGTGCCAGCAGCTGGACAGGGGTCGTCAACACTGAAGCTTTCTTT
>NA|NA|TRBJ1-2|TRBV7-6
CASSSRPDYGYTF
TGTGCCAGCAGCTCCCGACCGGACTATGGCTACACCTTC
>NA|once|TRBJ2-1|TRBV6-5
CASSYTTQGYNEQFF
TGTGCCAGCAGTTACACGACCCAGGGTTACAATGAGCAGTTCTTC
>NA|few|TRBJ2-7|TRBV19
CASSIAGTQYVYEQYF
TGTGCCAGTAGTATAGCCGGGACACAATACGTCTACGAGCAGTACTTC
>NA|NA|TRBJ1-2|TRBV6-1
CASRYAGYYGYTF
TGTGCCAGCAGATATGCGGGGTACTATGGCTACACCTTC
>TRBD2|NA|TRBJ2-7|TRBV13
CASSFYGTSASYEQYF
TGTGCCAGCAGCTTCTACGGGACTAGCGCCTCCTACGAGCAGTACTTC
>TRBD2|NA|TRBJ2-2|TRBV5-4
CASSSGTSGSIVKWTGELFF
TGTGCCAGCAGCTCTGGGACTAGCGGGAGTATTGTTAAGTGGACCGGGGAGCTGTTTTTT